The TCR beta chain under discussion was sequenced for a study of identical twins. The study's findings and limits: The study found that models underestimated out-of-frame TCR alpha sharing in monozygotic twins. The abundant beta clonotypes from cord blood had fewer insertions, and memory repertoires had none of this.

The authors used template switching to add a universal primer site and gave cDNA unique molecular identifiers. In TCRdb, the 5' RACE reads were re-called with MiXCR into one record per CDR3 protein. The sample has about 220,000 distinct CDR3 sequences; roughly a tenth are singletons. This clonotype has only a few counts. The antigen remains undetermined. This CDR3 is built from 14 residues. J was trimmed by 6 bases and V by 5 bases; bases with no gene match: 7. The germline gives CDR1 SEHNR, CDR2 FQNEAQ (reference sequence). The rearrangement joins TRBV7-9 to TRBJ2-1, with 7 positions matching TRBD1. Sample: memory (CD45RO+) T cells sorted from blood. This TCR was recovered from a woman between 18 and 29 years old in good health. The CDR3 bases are TGTGCCAGCAGCGCAGACAGGGATTTCAATGAGCAGTTCTTC. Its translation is CASSADRDFNEQFF.